In this sample, the clone carrying this T cell receptor (beta chain) turned up a few times. The germline gives CDR1 MRHNA, CDR2 SNTAGT. V shed 2 bases and J shed 1 base, with 6 bases lying between them. The CDR3 covers 14 residues. This sample was included in a study of control samples from healthy donors and cancer patients. This table comes from immunoSEQ multiplex PCR, and its TCRdb copy is limited to in-frame clones, with some not included. The sample lists about 71,000 clones; roughly 90% were seen once. V is TRBV6-4 and J is TRBJ2-4, with D perhaps matching TRBD1 (6 bases). Sequenced material: PBMCs. This clonotype was obtained from a man aged 55 to 69 with lung cancer. The CDR3, as DNA: TGTGCCAGCAGTGACAGGGGGGCCAAAAACATTCAGTACTTC. It codes for CASSDRGAKNIQYF.